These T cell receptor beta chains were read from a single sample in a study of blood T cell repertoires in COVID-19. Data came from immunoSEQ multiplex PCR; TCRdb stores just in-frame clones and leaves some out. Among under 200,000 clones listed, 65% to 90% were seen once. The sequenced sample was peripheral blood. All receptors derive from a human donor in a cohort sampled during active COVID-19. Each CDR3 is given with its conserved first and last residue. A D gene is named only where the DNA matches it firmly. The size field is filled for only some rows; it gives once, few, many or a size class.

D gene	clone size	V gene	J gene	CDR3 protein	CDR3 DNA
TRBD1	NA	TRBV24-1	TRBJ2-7	CATSDETGGHEQYF	TGTGCCACCAGTGACGAAACAGGGGGCCACGAGCAGTACTTC
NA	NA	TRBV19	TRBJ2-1	CASSPDSVAYNEQFF	TGTGCCAGTAGTCCGGACAGTGTGGCCTACAATGAGCAGTTCTTC
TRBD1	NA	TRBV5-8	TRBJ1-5	CASSLTGGQPQHF	TGTGCCAGCAGCCTTACAGGGGGTCAGCCCCAGCATTTT
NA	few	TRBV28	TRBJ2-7	CASSLFSAGENEQYF	TGTGCCAGCAGTTTATTTTCGGCAGGGGAAAACGAGCAGTACTTC
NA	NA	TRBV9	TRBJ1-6	CASSPRSSYNSPLHF	TGTGCCAGCAGCCCCCGCAGCTCCTATAATTCACCCCTCCACTTT
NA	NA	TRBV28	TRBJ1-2	CATERGNYGYTF	TGTGCCACCGAGAGAGGTAACTATGGCTACACCTTC
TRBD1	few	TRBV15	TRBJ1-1	CATSSGTGLLTEAFF	TGTGCCACCTCATCCGGGACAGGGTTATTAACTGAAGCTTTCTTT
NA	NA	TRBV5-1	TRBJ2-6	CASSGGAGANVLTF	TGCGCCAGCAGCGGGGGCGCTGGGGCCAACGTCCTGACTTTC
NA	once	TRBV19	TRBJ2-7	CASSIDPRPLRGSYEQYF	TGTGCCAGTAGTATAGATCCCCGACCTCTCCGGGGATCCTACGAGCAGTACTTC
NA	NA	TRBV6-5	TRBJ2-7	CASSYSEKRKYEQYF	TGTGCCAGCAGTTACTCGGAGAAGCGCAAATACGAGCAGTACTTC
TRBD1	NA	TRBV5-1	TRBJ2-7	CASSAPTGIGSYEQYF	TGCGCCAGCAGCGCCCCGACAGGGATTGGGTCCTACGAGCAGTACTTC
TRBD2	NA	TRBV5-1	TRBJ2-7	CASSLAGELYEQYF	TGCGCCAGCAGCCTAGCGGGAGAACTCTACGAGCAGTACTTC
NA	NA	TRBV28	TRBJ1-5	CASTKGDISNQPQHF	TGTGCCAGCACCAAGGGGGACATTAGCAATCAGCCCCAGCATTTT
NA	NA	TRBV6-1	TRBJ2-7	CASSETRTPSYEQYF	TGTGCCAGCAGTGAAACAAGGACACCTTCTTACGAGCAGTACTTC
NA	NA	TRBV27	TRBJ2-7	CASSFTWPGLADYEQYF	TGTGCCAGCAGTTTCACCTGGCCGGGTCTGGCGGATTACGAGCAGTACTTC
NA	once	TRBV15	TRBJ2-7	CATSRDQQGSEQYF	TGTGCCACCAGCAGAGATCAACAGGGTAGTGAGCAGTACTTC
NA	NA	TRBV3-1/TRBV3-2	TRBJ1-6	CASSQDIQGRSPLHF	TGTGCCAGCAGCCAAGATATACAGGGTCGGTCACCCCTCCACTTT
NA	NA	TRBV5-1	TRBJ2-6	CASGSGNSGANVLTF	TGCGCCAGCGGCTCAGGCAACTCTGGGGCCAACGTCCTGACTTTC
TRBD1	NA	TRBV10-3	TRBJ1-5	CAISVDRVNQPQHF	TGTGCCATCAGTGTTGACAGGGTCAATCAGCCCCAGCATTTT
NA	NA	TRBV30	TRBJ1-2	CAWSVCGDYGYTF	TGTGCCTGGAGTGTATGCGGGGACTATGGCTACACCTTC
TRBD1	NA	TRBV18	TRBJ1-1	CASSPPGTATNTEAFF	TGTGCCAGCTCACCTCCCGGGACAGCTACGAACACTGAAGCTTTCTTT
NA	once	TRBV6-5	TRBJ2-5	CASFRSRAQETQYF	TGTGCCAGCTTCCGAAGCAGGGCGCAAGAGACCCAGTACTTC
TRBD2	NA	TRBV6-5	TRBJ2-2	CASGRASGGTGELFF	TGTGCCAGCGGACGCGCCAGCGGGGGGACCGGGGAGCTGTTTTTT
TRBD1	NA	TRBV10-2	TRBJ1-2	CASTRQGRNYGYTF	TGCGCCAGCACCAGACAGGGACGCAACTATGGCTACACCTTC
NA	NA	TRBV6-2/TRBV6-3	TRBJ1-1	CASSHGGTEAFF	TGTGCCAGCAGCCACGGGGGTACTGAAGCTTTCTTT
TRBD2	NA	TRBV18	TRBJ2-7	CASSPGAGVLYEQYF	TGTGCCAGCTCACCCGGAGCGGGAGTACTCTACGAGCAGTACTTC
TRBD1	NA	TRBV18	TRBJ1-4	CASSPRTGATNEKLFF	TGTGCCAGCTCACCACGAACAGGGGCTACTAATGAAAAACTGTTTTTT
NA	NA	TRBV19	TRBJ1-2	CASSFLGGGYTF	TGTGCCAGTAGTTTCTTGGGGGGTGGCTACACCTTC
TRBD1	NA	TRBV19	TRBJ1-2	CASGTGLYGYTF	TGTGCCAGTGGGACAGGGCTCTATGGCTACACCTTC
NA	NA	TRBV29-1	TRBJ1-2	CSVRQGAGYGYTF	TGCAGCGTTCGTCAAGGGGCCGGCTATGGCTACACCTTC
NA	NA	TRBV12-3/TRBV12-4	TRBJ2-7	CASRGGGYEQYF	TGTGCCAGCAGAGGGGGGGGCTACGAGCAGTACTTC
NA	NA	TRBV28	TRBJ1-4	CASSLRRGKGGISEKLFF	TGTGCCAGCAGTTTACGGCGCGGGAAAGGAGGGATCAGTGAAAAACTGTTTTTT
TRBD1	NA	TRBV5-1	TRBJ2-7	CASSGAPGQSSYEQYF	TGCGCCAGCAGCGGGGCCCCGGGACAGAGCTCCTACGAGCAGTACTTC
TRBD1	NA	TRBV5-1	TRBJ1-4	CASSLQGATTNEKLFF	TGCGCCAGCAGCTTACAGGGGGCTACAACTAATGAAAAACTGTTTTTT
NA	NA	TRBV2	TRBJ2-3	CASTTTTGDTQYF	TGTGCCAGCACTACAACGACTGGAGATACGCAGTATTTT
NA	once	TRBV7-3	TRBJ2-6	CASSLTRAGANVLTF	TGTGCCAGCAGCTTAACGAGAGCTGGGGCCAACGTCCTGACTTTC
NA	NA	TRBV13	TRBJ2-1	CASSPNIPGSYNEQFF	TGTGCCAGCAGCCCGAACATACCTGGCTCCTACAATGAGCAGTTCTTC